This TCR beta chain was found in a study of T cells in Graves' hyperthyroidism and ophthalmopathy (dated by TCRdb to between 2019 and 2020). As for the study more broadly: Peripheral blood samples were taken at the time of initial diagnosis, prior to any treatment. To identify distinguishing TCR V-J signatures, a discovery cohort of about a hundred patients was used, comprising some 45 with Graves' ophthalmopathy and some 60 with stable Graves' hyperthyroidism. Prospective prediction of ophthalmopathy was tested in an independent validation cohort of fewer than 20 hyperthyroidism patients and 17 patients who later progressed to ophthalmopathy. The roughly 91 discovery patients were randomly split 7:3 into training and test sets. In several Graves' hyperthyroidism patients, the study also compared T-cell repertoires from thyroid tissue with T-cell repertoires from blood. After sampling, hyperthyroidism patients received methimazole starting at 30 mg daily, and ophthalmopathy patients received high-dose intravenous methylprednisolone. The paper reports TCR Vbeta CDR3 sequencing of 130 to 150 peripheral blood samples: under 45 ophthalmopathy, around 80 hyperthyroidism and approximately 17 progressor patients. Summary of the overall study and its limitations: In validation, the model predicted progression to ophthalmopathy a median of around 6.5 months before onset, with 70% to 71% sensitivity and about 72% specificity. A model built on a 13 V-J signature distinguished ophthalmopathy from stable hyperthyroidism, reaching around 90% sensitivity and around 81% specificity in cross-validation and 80%/75% in testing. Most expanded thyroid clonotypes (frequency above 0.001) were also detected in blood, suggesting blood repertoires may reflect thyroid immune responses. Sample size was not statistically predetermined, and investigators were not blinded to group allocation.

Ophthalmopathy patients had moderately to severely active disease, with a Clinical Activity Score of 3 or more, a NOSPECS grade of 4 or more, and a disease duration of less than 3 months. The study excluded patients with uncontrolled infections, other autoimmune diseases, pregnancy or lactation. Clinical symptoms, serum thyroxine and TRAb, thyroid ultrasound, and orbital computed tomography formed the basis for the diagnoses. PBMCs were isolated from 10 ml of fresh peripheral blood by Ficoll-Paque density gradient centrifugation. Total RNA was extracted with Trizol reagent, and quality was checked on an Agilent 2100 Bioanalyzer. Reading the germline V gene gives CDR1 MDHEN and CDR2 SYDVKM. At the junction V is shortened by 0 bases and J by 0 bases; bases outside the gene matches: 3. The CDR3 has 17 amino acids, counting the end cysteine and phenylalanine. The read is trimmed to its CDR3 DNA, 51 bases read in frame from base 1.

The TCR beta CDR3 regions were amplified from RNA transcripts. The first round of RT-PCR for the TCR CDR3 was performed with the HTBI primer set and the Qiagen OneStep RT-PCR kit. Libraries were constructed in a second round of multiplex PCR, after which size selection and purification were carried out. Libraries were sequenced paired-end with 100 bp reads on an Illumina HiSeq2000. Under the source paper's analysis protocol: SOAPnuke was used to process the raw data, throwing out any read that contained adapters or uncalled bases, had a mean Phred below 15, or lacked an exact constant-primer or identifier match. High-quality paired reads were merged with COPE v1.2.5, and unique nucleotide sequences were defined as clonotypes. MiTCR v1.1 was used to align clonotypes to the IMGT TRBV, TRBD and TRBJ reference segments. Only V-J combinations with frequency above 0.0001, covering 98% to 99.2% of repertoires, were analysed. The TCS score was defined as F50 (clonal expansion) divided by E x V (chaos), with BLOSUM62-based TCRdist calculated between CDR3 peptides within each V-J. Welch's t-statistics and random forest reduced approximately 520 V-J features to 10 to 15, which were used in a naive Bayes classifier (R e1071). In TCRdb, the public reads were trimmed at Q25 with fastp and aligned with MiXCR, with productive beta chains retained. Each entry merges the rows of one CDR3 protein and shows their most common DNA and genes. The V and J calls follow TCRdb's processing rather than the paper's. The sample table records under 500,000 distinct CDR3 sequences; about 14% of these occur just once. 25% to 30% of the sample lies in the top ten.

This clonotype came up many times. Its antigen is currently not known. Qualities for individual bases were not recorded, and no much larger clone is one base off. The material sequenced was blood. The source of this sequence is a man in his forties or fifties with Graves' ophthalmopathy. The chain is encoded by TRBV28 joined to TRBJ1-5; a stretch of 9 junction bases matches TRBD1. The CDR3 sequence is CASSLWIQGASNQPQHF. The DNA reads as follows: TGTGCCAGCAGTTTATGGATACAGGGGGCTAGCAATCAGCCCCAGCATTTT.